This is a list of T cell receptor beta chains from one sample in a study of beta chain features in type 1 diabetes. Sequencing used immunoSEQ multiplex PCR; TCRdb keeps in-frame clones, though not all of them. The sample carries 500,000 to 850,000 clones, around 15% recorded once. The source material was naive CD4+ T cells from blood. These receptors were collected from a man younger than 35 with type 1 diabetes. The CDR3 runs from the conserved cysteine through the conserved F or W. The D gene is left open where the match is weak. Not every row has a clone size; where given, it reads once, few, many or a size class.

TRBJ1-5 | TRBV7-2 | NA | few | TGTGCCAGCAGCTCCGCGCTCACCCCGGTTAGCAATCAGCCCCAGCATTTT | CASSSALTPVSNQPQHF
TRBJ1-3 | TRBV7-2 | NA | NA | TGTGCCAGCAGCCCCGGGACGGGAAGAAACACCATATATTTT | CASSPGTGRNTIYF
TRBJ2-6 | TRBV5-6 | NA | NA | TGTGCCAGCAGCGTACAGGTTTCGGCCAACGTCCTGACTTTC | CASSVQVSANVLTF
TRBJ2-5 | TRBV10-3 | TRBD2 | few | TGTGCCATCAGTGTGACTAGCGGTGATGGGACCCAGTACTTC | CAISVTSGDGTQYF
TRBJ2-1 | TRBV10-1 | TRBD2 | few | TGCGCCAGCAGTGACACCGGGACTAGCGACCACAATGAGCAGTTCTTC | CASSDTGTSDHNEQFF
TRBJ2-1 | TRBV2 | TRBD2 | few | TGTGCCAGCAGCGATGATCTGACTAGCGGGACGGTGAAGTTCTTC | CASSDDLTSGTVKFF
TRBJ2-3 | TRBV5-1 | NA | few | TGCGCCAGCAGCTTGGGACTTGGATTTTCAGATACGCAGTATTTT | CASSLGLGFSDTQYF
TRBJ2-1 | TRBV2 | TRBD2 | NA | TGTGCCAGCAGTCTCCTCACTAGCGGGGGCGATGAGCAGTTCTTC | CASSLLTSGGDEQFF
TRBJ2-7 | TRBV18 | NA | NA | TGTGCCAGCTCACCAGAAGGGTACGAGCAGTACTTC | CASSPEGYEQYF
TRBJ1-2 | TRBV29-1 | TRBD1 | few | TGCAGCATAGGTCTCGACAGGGGAGACTATGGCTACACCTTC | CSIGLDRGDYGYTF
TRBJ2-3 | TRBV29-1 | TRBD1 | NA | TGCAGCGTTCCATTGGGCAGGGGGCTGGCAGATACGCAGTATTTT | CSVPLGRGLADTQYF
TRBJ1-1 | TRBV19 | NA | once | TGTGCCAGTAGTATAGAAGCGGGGCGGTCCGGGAACACTGAAGCTTTCTTT | CASSIEAGRSGNTEAFF
TRBJ1-5 | TRBV29-1 | NA | few | TGCAGCGTGGTTAGTGAAAGCAATCAGCCCCAGCATTTT | CSVVSESNQPQHF
TRBJ2-7 | TRBV6-5 | NA | NA | TGTGCCAGCAGTTACGCGGGGGCTGGCGAGCAGTACTTC | CASSYAGAGEQYF
TRBJ1-3 | TRBV28 | NA | few | TGTGCCAGCAGGGGCCTGAACACCATATATTTT | CASRGLNTIYF
TRBJ2-7 | TRBV6-5 | NA | few | TGTGCCAGCAGTAAAGGTGGTAGATCCTACGAGCAGTACTTC | CASSKGGRSYEQYF
TRBJ1-5 | TRBV2 | NA | NA | TGTGCCAGCAGTGAAGCGCTGGGAAATAGCAATCAGCCCCAGCATTTT | CASSEALGNSNQPQHF
TRBJ2-3 | TRBV6-5 | NA | NA | TGTGCCAGCAGTTATCATCCGGGAAGGGGCACAGATACGCAGTATTTT | CASSYHPGRGTDTQYF
TRBJ2-2 | TRBV19 | NA | NA | TGTGCCAGTAGCGTGGCAGGACAGACCGGGGAGCTGTTTTTT | CASSVAGQTGELFF
TRBJ1-2 | TRBV25-1 | NA | few | TGTGCCAGCAGTCGGGAAGCGGGGTATGGCTACACCTTC | CASSREAGYGYTF
TRBJ2-1 | TRBV5-4 | NA | NA | TGTGCCAGCAGCTTAGATTCCCTTGGCTCCTACAATGAGCAGTTCTTC | CASSLDSLGSYNEQFF
TRBJ1-2 | TRBV20-1 | NA | NA | TGCAGTGCTAGCGTGGGGCAAGGCTACACCTTC | CSASVGQGYTF
TRBJ2-1 | TRBV9 | TRBD2 | NA | TGTGCCAGCAGCGTAGGAATGGGAGCGGGGAACAATGAGCAGTTCTTC | CASSVGMGAGNNEQFF
TRBJ2-7 | TRBV2 | NA | few | TGTGCCAGCAGCTCGTCTGACGCTTACTCCTACGAGCAGTACTTC | CASSSSDAYSYEQYF
TRBJ2-3 | TRBV14 | TRBD2 | few | TGTGCCAGCAGCCTCGCGGGGGAGGATACGCAGTATTTT | CASSLAGEDTQYF
TRBJ1-5 | TRBV28 | NA | NA | TGTGCCAGTTGGGGGGAATTTCGCAATTCGGCCCAGCATTTT | CASWGEFRNSAQHF
TRBJ2-3 | TRBV29-1 | TRBD2 | NA | TGCAGCGTCCAAGGACTAGCGGACTTCACAGATACGCAGTATTTT | CSVQGLADFTDTQYF
TRBJ2-5 | TRBV20-1 | NA | NA | TGCAGTGCTAGAGAGACGGAGACCCAGTACTTC | CSARETETQYF
TRBJ1-1 | TRBV11-2 | NA | few | TGTGCCAGCAGCCCGCGGAACACTGAAGCTTTCTTT | CASSPRNTEAFF
TRBJ2-1 | TRBV7-9 | TRBD2 | few | TGTGCCAGCAGCTTAGGACTAGCGGGGGAAAACAATGAGCAGTTCTTC | CASSLGLAGENNEQFF
TRBJ1-5 | TRBV15 | TRBD1 | NA | TGTGCCACCAGCAGAGTCAGTGACAGGGTACAGCCCCAGCATTTT | CATSRVSDRVQPQHF
TRBJ2-1 | TRBV6-6 | NA | few | TGTGCCAGCAGTTACTCCCGGCAGGACAATGAGCAGTTCTTC | CASSYSRQDNEQFF
TRBJ2-7 | TRBV6-5 | NA | NA | TGTGCCAGCAGTTCAGACAGTTCTCGCGGATACGAGCAGTACTTC | CASSSDSSRGYEQYF
TRBJ1-1 | TRBV29-1 | NA | few | TGCAGCGTTGAGGGTCGGGGGCGGACTGAAGCTTTCTTT | CSVEGRGRTEAFF
TRBJ2-7 | TRBV19 | TRBD1 | few | TGTGCCAGTACCGGGACAGGGATGGGATCCTACGAGCAGTACTTC | CASTGTGMGSYEQYF
TRBJ2-7 | TRBV29-1 | TRBD2 | few | TGCAGCGTTGACGGACTAGCGGAGGCAAATTCCTACGAGCAGTACTTC | CSVDGLAEANSYEQYF
TRBJ2-1 | TRBV27 | NA | few | TGTGCCAGCAGTTACATACAGGGATCGTACAATGAGCAGTTCTTC | CASSYIQGSYNEQFF
TRBJ1-2 | TRBV5-1 | TRBD1 | few | TGCGCCAGCAGCCCGGGACAGGGGCGTAGTGGCTACACCTTC | CASSPGQGRSGYTF
TRBJ2-1 | TRBV5-1 | TRBD2 | few | TGCGCCAGCAGCCTTGGGCCTAGCGGTTACAATGAGCAGTTCTTC | CASSLGPSGYNEQFF
TRBJ2-3 | TRBV21-1 | NA | NA | TGTGCCAGCAGCAAATTGGGGACAGGTGCCTCCGATACGCAGTATTTT | CASSKLGTGASDTQYF
TRBJ1-2 | TRBV5-1 | NA | few | TGCGCCAGCAGCTTGCAGGGGACGAACTATGGCTACACCTTC | CASSLQGTNYGYTF
TRBJ2-3 | TRBV5-4 | NA | few | TGTGCCAGCAGCTTGGGGGGCCGGATCGTCTTTAGCACAGATACGCAGTATTTT | CASSLGGRIVFSTDTQYF
TRBJ1-2 | TRBV10-3 | NA | NA | TGTGCCACCACAGGGAATGGCTACACCTTC | CATTGNGYTF
TRBJ2-7 | TRBV9 | NA | NA | TGTGCCAGCAGCCCTCGGGGGACCTACGGGGAGCAGTACTTC | CASSPRGTYGEQYF
TRBJ2-7 | TRBV6-5 | TRBD2 | NA | TGTGCCAGCAGTTACTCTACTAGCGGGCAACAAGGGCAGTACTTC | CASSYSTSGQQGQYF
TRBJ1-2 | TRBV5-1 | NA | NA | TGCGCCAGCAGCTTGTACAGGGAGGATGGCTACACCTTC | CASSLYREDGYTF
TRBJ1-6 | TRBV6-5 | NA | few | TGTGCCAGCAGTTACTCTGCAGCCCAGCGGGGTTCACCCCTCCACTTT | CASSYSAAQRGSPLHF
TRBJ2-7 | TRBV28 | NA | NA | TGTGCCAGCAGTTTACGCCTATGGGGGGCTTCCTACGAGCAGTACTTC | CASSLRLWGASYEQYF
TRBJ1-2 | TRBV5-1 | NA | few | TGCGCCAGCAGCTTACCGGGCCTCTATGGCTACACCTTC | CASSLPGLYGYTF
TRBJ1-1 | TRBV6-6 | NA | NA | TGTGCCAGCAGTGGCGACAGGAACACTGAAGCTTTCTTT | CASSGDRNTEAFF
TRBJ2-1 | TRBV13 | TRBD1 | NA | TGTGCCAGCAGCTCACCCCAGGGGGCGAGGTACAATGAGCAGTTCTTC | CASSSPQGARYNEQFF
TRBJ2-7 | TRBV18 | NA | NA | TGTGCCAGCTCACCGGCGGGGAAGGACGAGCAGTACTTC | CASSPAGKDEQYF
TRBJ2-1 | TRBV19 | TRBD2 | few | TGTGCCAGTAGTTTAGCGGGGCAAACCTACAATGAGCAGTTCTTC | CASSLAGQTYNEQFF
TRBJ2-7 | TRBV6-5 | TRBD2 | few | TGTGCCAGCATCTCTAGCGGGACTGGCGAGCAGTACTTC | CASISSGTGEQYF
TRBJ1-2 | TRBV9 | NA | NA | TGTGCCAGCAGCCCGCACTCAGGGCTTAGATGGGGCTACACCTTC | CASSPHSGLRWGYTF
TRBJ1-2 | TRBV12-5 | NA | NA | TGTGCTAGTGCCCCCGGCAGCAACTATGGCTACACCTTC | CASAPGSNYGYTF
TRBJ2-7 | TRBV30 | NA | NA | TGTGCCTGGAGTTCGGACAGCCGGGCCCAGTACTTC | CAWSSDSRAQYF
TRBJ2-7 | TRBV28 | NA | few | TGTGCCAGCAGTAGTAGCTCCTACGAGCAGTACTTC | CASSSSSYEQYF
TRBJ1-5 | TRBV10-3 | NA | few | TGTGCCATCAGTGAATCCAATCAGCCCCAGCATTTT | CAISESNQPQHF
TRBJ2-7 | TRBV13 | NA | NA | TGTGCCAGCAGCGGATACCGGGACTTCCCCTACGAGCAGTACTTC | CASSGYRDFPYEQYF